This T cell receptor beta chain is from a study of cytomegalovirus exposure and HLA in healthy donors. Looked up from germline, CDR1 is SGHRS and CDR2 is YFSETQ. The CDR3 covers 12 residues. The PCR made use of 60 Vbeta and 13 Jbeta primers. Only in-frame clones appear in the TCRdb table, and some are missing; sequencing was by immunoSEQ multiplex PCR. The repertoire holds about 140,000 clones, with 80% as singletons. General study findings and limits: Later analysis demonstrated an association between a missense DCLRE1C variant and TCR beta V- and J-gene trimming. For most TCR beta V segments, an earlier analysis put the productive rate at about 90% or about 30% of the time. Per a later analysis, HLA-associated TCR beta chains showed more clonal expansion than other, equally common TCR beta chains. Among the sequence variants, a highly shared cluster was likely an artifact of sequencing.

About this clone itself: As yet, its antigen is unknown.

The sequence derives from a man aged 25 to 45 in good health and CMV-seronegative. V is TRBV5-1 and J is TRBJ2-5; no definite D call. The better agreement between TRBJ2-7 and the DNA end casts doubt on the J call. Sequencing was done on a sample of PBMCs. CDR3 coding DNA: TGCGCCAGCAGCTTGTCTAGTAACGAGCAGTACTTC. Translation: CASSLSSNEQYF.